One sample yielded the 27 T cell receptor beta chains listed below, sequenced in a study of regulatory T cells in long-lasting Graves disease. Arm-PCR of CDR3 regions with iRepertoire HTBI primers generated TCR beta libraries. In TCRdb, the multiplex PCR reads were re-called with MiXCR into one record per CDR3 protein. The table includes 400,000 to 500,000 distinct CDR3 sequences, 14% detected once. Specified time point: newly diagnosed GD, antithyroid drugs for less than 3 months. With RNA extracted from PBMCs as input, the TCR library was made. The same sample was also used in a study of T cells in Graves' hyperthyroidism and ophthalmopathy.

This specimen consisted of peripheral blood mononuclear cells (PBMCs), obtained at new diagnosis, from a patient treated with antithyroid drugs. These TCRs come from a woman between 50 and 59 years old with Graves disease.

This clonotype was counted ten times or more. V gene TRBV7-9 combines with J gene TRBJ1-2; D is undetermined. Trimming pared 0 bases from V and 6 bases from J, leaving 8 bases between. The CDR3 sequence is 13 residues long. Germline lookup yields CDR1 SEHNR and CDR2 FQNEAQ (reference sequence). The CDR3 region has the DNA TGTGCCAGCAGCTTAGCGGGCGGTGATGGCTACACCTTC. Amino acids: CASSLAGGDGYTF.

Comment on this clonotype: Being one base from a much bigger clone, this may be a read error. The rearrangement links TRBV6-5 to TRBJ2-1, with D unclear. This CDR3 region has 15 residues. Germline lookup yields CDR1 MNHEY and CDR2 SVGAGI. The CDR3 here is CASSYSGNSYNDQFF. For the CDR3, the DNA is TGTGCCAGCAGTTACTCAGGGAACTCCTACAATGATCAGTTCTTC.

This CDR3 reads CSASDRGNEKLFF. CDR3 nucleotide sequence: TGCAGTGCTTCGGACAGGGGCAATGAAAAACTGTTTTTT. This chain connects TRBV20-1 to TRBJ1-4, with 9 bases matching TRBD1. The CDR3 sequence is 13 residues long. Trimming removed 5 bases from V and 5 bases from J; junction bases left unmatched: 3. From germline, CDR1 is DFQATT and CDR2 SNEGSKA (reference sequence).

Ten or more counts support this clonotype. The chain employs TRBV5-1 and TRBJ2-7; TRBD1 agrees at 7 bases. In germline, CDR1 is SGHRS, CDR2 YFSETQ. The CDR3 contains 14 residues. V lost 2 bases and J lost 4; bases outside the gene matches: 6. In DNA form, the CDR3 reads TGCGCCAGCAGCTTTCCGGACAGGAATTACGAGCAGTACTTC. Encoded protein: CASSFPDRNYEQYF.

The chain is built from TRBV7-2 and TRBJ2-5; no firm D call. Germline lookup yields CDR1 SGHTA and CDR2 FQGNSA. The CDR3 consists of 15 residues. V was trimmed by 3 bases and J by 5 bases, leaving 16 bases between them. Here the CDR3 DNA reads TGTGCCAGCAGCTTTGGTGGGATCTGGGCCGAGACCCAGTACTTC. This codes for CASSFGGIWAETQYF. The whole variable domain, remainder taken from reference TRBV7-2 and TRBJ2-5, is GAGVSQSPSNKVTEKGKDVELRCDPISGHTALYWYRQSLGQGLEFLIYFQGNSAPDKSGLPSDRFSAERTGGSVSTLTIQRTQQEDSAVYLCASSFGGIWAETQYFGPGTRLLVL.

The chain joins TRBV18 to TRBJ2-2; TRBD1 is a possible D gene (5 bases). This CDR3 spans 16 amino acids. Germline V gives CDR1 KGHSH, CDR2 LQKENI. V lost 0 bases, J lost 2 bases, and 10 bases lay in between. CDR3 amino acids: CASSPPAQGNTGELFF. The CDR3 DNA is TGTGCCAGCTCACCACCGGCCCAGGGTAACACCGGGGAGCTGTTTTTT.

This clonotype was seen at least ten times. The CDR3 sequence is CASSSPWQNNEQFF. The CDR3 coding sequence is TGTGCCAGCAGCTCCCCGTGGCAGAACAATGAGCAGTTCTTC. The chain uses TRBV11-2 and TRBJ2-1, with no clear D. Germline-derived CDR1 and CDR2 are SGHAT and FQNNGV. The V end was cut by 4 bases, the J end by 5 bases, with 12 bases between. The CDR3 spans 14 residues.

This clonotype was found many times. V usage is TRBV7-2 and J usage is TRBJ2-3; D is perhaps TRBD2 (6 bases). The V end lost 5 bases, the J end lost 2 bases, and 14 bases lay between the germline ends. CDR3 length: 15 amino acids. Germline lookup yields CDR1 SGHTA and CDR2 FQGNSA. CDR3 sequence (DNA): TGTGCCAGCAGCGTCGGAGGGGCGTTCACAGATACGCAGTATTTT. This encodes CASSVGGAFTDTQYF.

This clonotype was recorded at least ten times. The genes are TRBV7-2 and TRBJ2-2; D is unresolved. Germline CDR1 reads SGHTA; CDR2 reads FQGNSA. Between the trimmed V and J ends, which lost 3 bases and 2 bases, there was a span of 4 bases. This CDR3 has 13 residues. The CDR3, as DNA: TGTGCCAGCAGCTTCACTAACACCGGGGAGCTGTTTTTT. It translates to CASSFTNTGELFF. Combining the CDR3 with reference TRBV7-2 and TRBJ2-2 gives the whole variable domain GAGVSQSPSNKVTEKGKDVELRCDPISGHTALYWYRQSLGQGLEFLIYFQGNSAPDKSGLPSDRFSAERTGGSVSTLTIQRTQQEDSAVYLCASSFTNTGELFFGEGSRLTVL.

Ten or more counts support this clonotype. The chain employs TRBV7-9 and TRBJ2-3, with TRBD1 matching over 11 bases. The J segment lost 2 bases and the V segment lost 3 bases, leaving 16 bases of the junction unmatched. Germline V CDR1 and CDR2: SEHNR, FQNEAQ (reference sequence). The CDR3 has 20 amino acids. CDR3 region: CASSFLGQGASGAPTDTQYF. The DNA for the CDR3 is TGTGCCAGCAGCTTTCTCGGACAGGGGGCTAGCGGGGCCCCCACAGATACGCAGTATTTT.

This clonotype has just a few counts. The chain joins TRBV2 to TRBJ2-2; 7 nucleotides align to TRBD2. The CDR3 has 18 amino acids. V lost 4 bases to trimming and J lost 1 base; unmatched junction nucleotides: 12. CDR1 and CDR2 from the germline V gene are SNHLY and FYNNEI. CDR3 loop: CASSGRLAEAQNTGELFF. The CDR3 nucleotides read TGTGCCAGCAGTGGAAGGCTAGCGGAGGCGCAGAACACCGGGGAGCTGTTTTTT.

There are a few counts of this clonotype. The genes are TRBV14 and TRBJ2-5; 7 bases map to TRBD2. The V and J ends lost 3 bases and 5 bases, in that order; junction bases with no gene match: 9. The CDR3 runs to 15 residues. Germline CDR1 SGHDN, CDR2 FVKESK. CDR3 nucleotide sequence: TGTGCCAGCAGCCACGAAGCGGGGTTCGGGGAGACCCAGTACTTC. Protein sequence: CASSHEAGFGETQYF.

This clonotype was detected many times. This chain links TRBV28 with TRBJ2-5; TRBD2 aligns across 11 bases. The V gene end was trimmed by 5 bases and the J gene end by 4 bases; junction bases not matched to a gene: 9. The germline V gene has CDR1 MDHEN and CDR2 SYDVKM. This CDR3 is built from 16 residues. In DNA, the CDR3 is TGTGCCAGCAGTACCCGACTAGCGGGGTTTGTAGAGACCCAGTACTTC. Translating gives CASSTRLAGFVETQYF.

This clonotype has at least ten counts. The chain links TRBV28 to TRBJ2-1, with D unresolved. The CDR3 contains 11 residues. With 9 bases removed from V and 6 bases from J, the gap between germline ends came to 9 bases. Germline loops: CDR1 MDHEN, CDR2 SYDVKM. DNA for the CDR3: TGTGCCAGTGGCCTGTTCAATGAGCAGTTCTTC. Its translation is CASGLFNEQFF.

This clonotype showed up many times. This sequence joins TRBV28 and TRBJ2-7; perhaps TRBD2 as D (6 bases). Germline CDR1 reads MDHEN; CDR2 reads SYDVKM. V was cut by 3 bases and J by 3 bases, with 15 bases left in between. CDR3 size: 15 residues. DNA for the CDR3: TGTGCCAGCAGTTTTAACGCGGGACGGGTCTACGAGCAGTACTTC. Its protein is CASSFNAGRVYEQYF. The full variable domain, completed using reference TRBV28 and TRBJ2-7, is DVKVTQSSRYLVKRTGEKVFLECVQDMDHENMFWYRQDPGLGLRLIYFSYDVKMKEKGDIPEGYSVSREKKERFSLILESASTNQTSMYLCASSFNAGRVYEQYFGPGTRLTVT.

The CDR3 nucleotides are TGCGCCAGCACCTCGACTAGCGGGAGGGCCGGAGCCAAAAACATTCAGTACTTC. Encoded protein: CASTSTSGRAGAKNIQYF. The V call is TRBV5-1, the J call TRBJ2-4, with 14 bases identical to TRBD2. Germline CDR1 and CDR2: SGHRS and YFSETQ. The CDR3 runs 18 residues. The trim removed 6 bases at V and 0 bases at J, leaving 8 bases unmatched.

A few counts support this clonotype. The chain links TRBV25-1 to TRBJ1-1; TRBD1 might be the D (6 bases). V was clipped by 2 bases and J by 11 bases, with 15 bases between them. The CDR3 consists of 13 residues. The germline V gene has CDR1 MGHDK and CDR2 SYGVNS. The CDR3 sequence: CASSEPRQVVAFF. As DNA, the CDR3 is TGTGCCAGCAGTGAACCAAGACAGGTGGTGGCTTTCTTT.

V usage is TRBV19 and J usage is TRBJ2-4; TRBD1 agrees at 7 bases. Germline V lookup: CDR1 LNHDA, CDR2 SQIVND (reference sequence). CDR3 size: 17 residues. V gave up 2 bases and J gave up 1 base; unmatched junction bases: 8. DNA of the CDR3: TGTGCCAGTAGTATAAAAGCCGGGACAGTGGCCAAAAACATTCAGTACTTC. This sequence encodes CASSIKAGTVAKNIQYF.

This clonotype was counted ten times or more. The chain is built from TRBV27 and TRBJ2-3, with D perhaps TRBD2 (6 bases). Germline CDR1 is MNHEY and CDR2 is SMNVEV (reference sequence). The CDR3 loop spans 14 amino acids. Trimming took off 4 bases at V and 8 bases at J, with 16 bases between the two ends. The CDR3 reads CASSWEAGRGTQYF. CDR3 DNA: TGTGCCAGCAGTTGGGAGGCGGGACGGGGTACGCAGTATTTT.

This clonotype occurred many times. The rearrangement uses TRBV28 and TRBJ2-7; 8 bases match TRBD1. The CDR3 extends over 15 amino acids. The junction had 7 bases not matched to a gene; V was cut back by 1 base and J by 5 bases. CDR1 and CDR2 (germline): MDHEN, SYDVKM. In DNA form, the CDR3 reads TGTGCCAGCAGTTTATTGGGGACAGGATCTAACGAGCAGTACTTC. It yields the protein CASSLLGTGSNEQYF.

This clonotype was counted at least ten times. The V and J genes are TRBV27 and TRBJ2-3; 11 bases are shared with TRBD2. The V gene's germline CDR1 is MNHEY and CDR2 SMNVEV (reference sequence). The CDR3 extends over 18 amino acids. V gave up 6 bases and J gave up 1 base; unmatched junction bases: 12. CDR3 nucleotides: TGTGCCAGCAGCCCCCTAGCGGGAGGTGGGCCCCGCACAGATACGCAGTATTTT. This translates into CASSPLAGGGPRTDTQYF.

This clonotype showed up many times. This chain uses TRBV28 with TRBJ1-2; D gene uncertain. The V end lost 6 bases, the J end lost 5 bases, and 13 bases lay between the germline ends. The CDR3 loop spans 13 amino acids. The germline CDR1 and CDR2 sequences are MDHEN and SYDVKM. CDR3 residues: CASRPTASYGYTF. The CDR3 nucleotides read TGTGCCAGCAGGCCGACCGCTAGTTATGGCTACACCTTC.

This clonotype was recorded many times. This chain links TRBV3-1 with TRBJ2-5, with 9 bases lining up with TRBD1. The V and J ends lost 0 bases and 5 bases, in that order; junction bases with no gene match: 7. The CDR3 covers 16 residues. The V gene's germline CDR1 is LGHDT and CDR2 YNNKEL (reference sequence). The CDR3 reads CASSQDLTGGLETQYF. The CDR3 DNA reads as TGTGCCAGCAGCCAAGATCTTACAGGGGGCTTGGAGACCCAGTACTTC.

This clonotype has ten or more counts. The chain combines TRBV28 with TRBJ2-1; D is unclear. The V end was cut by 6 bases, the J end by 4 bases, with 10 bases between. CDR1 MDHEN and CDR2 SYDVKM come from the germline V gene. This CDR3 has 13 residues. The CDR3 nucleotides read TGTGCCAGCAGCTTGGATGGTTACAATGAGCAGTTCTTC. It is translated as CASSLDGYNEQFF.

This clonotype occurred many times. V usage is TRBV7-9 and J usage is TRBJ2-7, with D unresolved. The CDR3 loop spans 15 amino acids. V lost 4 bases and J 3 bases, leaving 16 bases between the germline ends. Per germline, CDR1 SEHNR and CDR2 FQNEAQ (reference sequence). Here the CDR3 reads CASSSSEARGYEQYF. In DNA form, the CDR3 reads TGTGCCAGCAGCTCTTCAGAAGCCCGCGGCTACGAGCAGTACTTC. Drawing the rest from reference TRBV7-9 and TRBJ2-7, the complete variable domain is DTGVSQNPRHKITKRGQNVTFRCDPISEHNRLYWYRQTLGQGPEFLTYFQNEAQLEKSRLLSDRFSAERPKGSFSTLEIQRTEQGDSAMYLCASSSSEARGYEQYFGPGTRLTVT.

The V and J genes are TRBV5-1 and TRBJ1-1; 8 nucleotides match TRBD1. Trimming took 3 bases from V and 1 from J; bases not matched to a gene: 5. Germline V gene lookup returns CDR1 SGHRS and CDR2 YFSETQ. This CDR3 contains 15 residues. The chain's CDR3 is CASSWGTGENTEAFF. CDR3 nucleotides: TGCGCCAGCAGCTGGGGGACAGGAGAGAACACTGAAGCTTTCTTT.

This clonotype was found a few times. The rearrangement joins TRBV30 to TRBJ1-6; D ambiguous. Trimming left V 0 bases short and J 4 bases short, with 7 bases between. The CDR3 has 14 residues. CDR1 GTSNPN and CDR2 SVGIG come from the germline V gene (reference sequence). This CDR3 is CAWSVQQYNSPLHF. The CDR3 region has the DNA TGTGCCTGGAGTGTCCAACAGTATAATTCACCCCTCCACTTT.